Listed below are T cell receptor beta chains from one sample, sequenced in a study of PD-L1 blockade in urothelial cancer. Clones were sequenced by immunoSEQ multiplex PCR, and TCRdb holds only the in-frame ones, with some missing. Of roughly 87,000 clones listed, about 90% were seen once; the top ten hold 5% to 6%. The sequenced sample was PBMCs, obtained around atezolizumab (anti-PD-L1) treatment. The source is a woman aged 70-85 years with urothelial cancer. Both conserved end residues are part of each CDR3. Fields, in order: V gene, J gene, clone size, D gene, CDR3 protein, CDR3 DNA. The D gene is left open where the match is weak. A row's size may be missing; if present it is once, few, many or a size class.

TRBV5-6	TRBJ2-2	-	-	CASRRQGTPGELFF	TGTGCCAGCAGGCGTCAGGGGACCCCCGGGGAGCTGTTTTTT
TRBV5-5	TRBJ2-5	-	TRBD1	CASSFGTVQETQYF	TGTGCCAGCAGCTTCGGGACAGTCCAAGAGACCCAGTACTTC
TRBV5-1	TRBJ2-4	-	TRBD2	CASSSGLAVAKNIQYF	TGCGCCAGCAGCTCGGGACTAGCGGTAGCCAAAAACATTCAGTACTTC
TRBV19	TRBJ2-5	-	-	CASSVPGIQETQYF	TGTGCCAGTAGTGTTCCAGGGATACAAGAGACCCAGTACTTC
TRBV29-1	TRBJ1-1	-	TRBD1	CSGRTGGFTEAFF	TGCAGCGGAAGGACAGGGGGCTTCACTGAAGCTTTCTTT
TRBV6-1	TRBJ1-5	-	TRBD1	CASRDTGGNQPQHF	TGTGCCAGCAGAGATACAGGGGGTAATCAGCCCCAGCATTTT
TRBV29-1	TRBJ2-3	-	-	CSGARVSDTQYF	TGCAGCGGAGCCAGGGTCTCAGATACGCAGTATTTT
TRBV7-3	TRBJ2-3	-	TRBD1	CASSSGQGLDTQYF	TGTGCCAGCAGCTCGGGACAGGGATTGGATACGCAGTATTTT
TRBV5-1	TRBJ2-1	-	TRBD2	CASSLVSGGVNEQFF	TGCGCCAGCAGCTTGGTTAGCGGGGGGGTAAATGAGCAGTTCTTC
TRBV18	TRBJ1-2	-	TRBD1	CASSPRQGDGYTF	TGTGCCAGCTCACCAAGACAGGGTGATGGCTACACCTTC
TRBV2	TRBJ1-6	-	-	CARGEWSSYNSPLHF	TGTGCCAGGGGTGAATGGAGCTCCTATAATTCACCCCTCCACTTT
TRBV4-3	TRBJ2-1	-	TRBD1	CASSHNRGLNEQFF	TGCGCCAGCAGCCACAACAGGGGGCTTAATGAGCAGTTCTTC
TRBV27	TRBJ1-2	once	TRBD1	CASSSTGTGHHGYTF	TGTGCCAGCAGTTCGACCGGGACAGGTCACCATGGCTACACCTTC
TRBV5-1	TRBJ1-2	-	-	CASSPASDSYGYTF	TGCGCCAGCAGCCCCGCCTCCGACAGCTATGGCTACACCTTC
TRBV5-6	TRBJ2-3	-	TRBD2	CASSADSGGTDTQYF	TGTGCCAGCAGCGCCGATAGCGGGGGCACAGATACGCAGTATTTT
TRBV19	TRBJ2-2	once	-	CASRSGKTGELFF	TGTGCCAGTAGATCCGGGAAAACCGGGGAGCTGTTTTTT
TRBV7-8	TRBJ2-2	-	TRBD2	CASSLLFLAGNTGELFF	TGTGCCAGCAGCTTACTCTTCCTAGCGGGGAACACCGGGGAGCTGTTTTTT
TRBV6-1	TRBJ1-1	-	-	CASSVQERDTEAFF	TGTGCCAGCAGTGTTCAGGAGAGGGACACTGAAGCTTTCTTT
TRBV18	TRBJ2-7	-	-	CASSPGGGTYEQYF	TGTGCCAGCTCACCAGGCGGAGGGACCTACGAGCAGTACTTC
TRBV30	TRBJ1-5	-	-	CAWSVGQRNQPQHF	TGTGCCTGGAGTGTCGGACAGCGCAATCAGCCCCAGCATTTT